The 5 T cell receptor beta chains given below trace back to one sample, sequenced in a study of OX40 agonist ivuxolimab in advanced cancers. Only in-frame clones appear in the TCRdb table, and some are missing; sequencing was by immunoSEQ multiplex PCR. The sample lists 63,000 or so clones; roughly 83% were seen once. This sample comprised CD4+ or CD8+ T cells sorted from blood, obtained in a trial of the OX40 agonist ivuxolimab. The receptors originated from an adult with an advanced solid tumor such as melanoma, head and neck, liver or kidney cancer.

The chain couples TRBV29-1 to TRBJ1-1; 7 bases fit TRBD1. CDR3 length: 12 amino acids. The V and J ends lost 4 bases and 4 bases, in that order; junction bases with no gene match: 3. The germline CDR1 and CDR2 sequences are SQVTM and ANQGSEA. CDR3 residues: CSVVGGGTEAFF. CDR3 bases: TGCAGCGTTGTAGGGGGCGGCACTGAAGCTTTCTTT.

The chain is built from TRBV28 and TRBJ1-1; 8 nucleotides line up with TRBD1. V lost 6 bases to trimming and J lost 5 bases; unmatched junction nucleotides: 5. The CDR3 runs 13 residues. Germline CDR1 is MDHEN and CDR2 is SYDVKM. The DNA of the CDR3 is TGTGCCAGCAGAAGGACAGGGTGGACTGAAGCTTTCTTT. Translated, it gives CASRRTGWTEAFF.

CDR3 sequence reads: CASSLGQTMNTEAFF. In DNA, the CDR3 is TGTGCCAGCAGCTTGGGGCAAACCATGAACACTGAAGCTTTCTTT. The rearrangement uses TRBV5-6 and TRBJ1-1; the D is unclear. This CDR3 is 15 amino acids long. CDR1 and CDR2 (germline): SGHDT, YYEEEE. Between the trimmed V and J ends, which lost 0 bases and 0 bases, there was a span of 9 bases.

The chain employs TRBV5-1 and TRBJ1-2, with a tentative D call TRBD1 (6 bases). CDR3 length: 14 residues. Trimming pared 0 bases from V and 4 bases from J, leaving 10 bases between. The germline CDR1 and CDR2 sequences are SGHRS and YFSETQ. DNA of the CDR3: TGCGCCAGCAGCTTGGACAGGGCCTTCTATGGCTACACCTTC. Protein product: CASSLDRAFYGYTF.

CDR3 in amino acids: CASSLWLNYGYTF. CDR3 sequence (DNA): TGCGCCAGCAGCTTGTGGTTAAACTATGGCTACACCTTC. The genes are TRBV5-1 and TRBJ1-2; D ambiguous. V lost 1 base, J lost 2 bases, and 6 bases lay in between. The CDR3 runs to 13 residues. Germline lookup yields CDR1 SGHRS and CDR2 YFSETQ.